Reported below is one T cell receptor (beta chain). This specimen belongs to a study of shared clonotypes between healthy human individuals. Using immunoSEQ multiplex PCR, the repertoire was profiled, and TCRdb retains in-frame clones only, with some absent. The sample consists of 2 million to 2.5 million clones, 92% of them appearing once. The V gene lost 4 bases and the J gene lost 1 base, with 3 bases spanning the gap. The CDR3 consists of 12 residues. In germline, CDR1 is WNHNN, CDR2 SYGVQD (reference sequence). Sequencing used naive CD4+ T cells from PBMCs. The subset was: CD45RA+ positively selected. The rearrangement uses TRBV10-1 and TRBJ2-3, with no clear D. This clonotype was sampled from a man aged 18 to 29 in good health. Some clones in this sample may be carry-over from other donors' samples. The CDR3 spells CASSVGTDTQYF. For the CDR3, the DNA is TGCGCCAGCAGTGTGGGCACAGATACGCAGTATTTT.